This T cell receptor (beta chain) was sequenced in a study of T cell responses to AZD1222 COVID-19 vaccine (dated by TCRdb to the early 2020s). About the investigation overall: A total of 233 trial participants underwent TCR sequencing, of whom 207 had received two doses of AZD1222 and 26 had received two doses of the MenACWY control vaccine. Enrollment into the trials was organized by age into subgroups of 18-55, 56-69 and 70-plus years, and those subgroups contained roughly 150, 30 and 60 TCR-sequenced participants, respectively. General conclusions and limits of the study: Conclusions about previously exposed vaccinees are limited, since just a handful of AZD1222 recipients were seropositive for SARS-CoV-2 at baseline. Participants were mostly white British, with more females than males. The authors suggested clonal diversity may have been underestimated. Reportedly, close to half of the unique spike-specific TCRs recognized epitopes lying outside the regions that are mutated in the B.1.351 and B.1.1.7 variants. The 56-69-year group was small, and its depth increase did not reach significance, likely because of low power. No day 14 peak-response samples were available, so repertoires were characterized only after the peak T cell response. Spike-specific TCR breadth and depth rose significantly after two AZD1222 doses compared with day 0 and with MenACWY recipients. The vaccine-associated CD4 TCRs covered the entire spike protein, and the dominant responses fell in regions 160-218 and 743-854.

The sample's time point label, decoded: about 28 days (+/-7) after the second vaccine dose. AZD1222 recipients whose second dose came at about 4 weeks and those whose second dose came at about 12 weeks were combined into one group, since spike-specific TCR depth and breadth did not differ between the two schedules. The vaccinee samples were drawn from two UK trials, COV001 and COV002, one of which was a single-blind randomized controlled phase 2/3 trial testing AZD1222 (ChAdOx1 nCoV-19) in healthy adults. For TCRbeta chain sequencing, PBMC samples from trial participants were taken at day 0 and at day 28 after the second dose. Comments on this clone: The antigen it recognizes is unknown. No much larger clone is present one base from it, and per-base qualities are unavailable.

The CDR3 regions of human TCRbeta chains were analyzed by immunosequencing. The paper's data handling went like this. Repertoire TCRs were matched against a reference library of SARS-CoV-2-specific TCRs generated with the MIRA antigen-specificity platform. Breadth was defined as the fraction of unique TCRs that were SARS-CoV-2-associated. Depth was defined as the fraction of total T cells that were SARS-CoV-2-associated. Each spike-specific TCR was assigned to its reactive spike region and to a CD4 or CD8 class using the MIRA data. Log10-transformed breadth and depth values were compared by one-way ANOVA with Sidak's multiple comparisons tests. The immuneACCESS repertoire file appears here via TCRdb, limited to in-frame rearrangements. These files lack a portion of the clones; in checked studies, under half of the deficit traces to unresolved V genes, and the cause of the others is not known. That table is the source of V, J and clone size, and D and trimming were worked out from the DNA. For this sample there are around 140,000 clones; approximately 91% appear just once. Of the sample, more than 1% is held by the ten largest clones.

Measured from the cysteine to the phenylalanine, the CDR3 is 13 residues long. Only the CDR3 portion is preserved as DNA: 39 bases, with reading frame beginning at the first base. As encoded in the germline V gene, CDR1 is SGDLS while CDR2 is YYNGEE. Deletion took 3 bases off V and 1 base off J, with a span of 8 bases between the germline ends. The input for sequencing was peripheral blood, taken 28 days after the second AZD1222 dose. This TCR was recovered from an adult who received the AZD1222 COVID-19 vaccine. Recombination joined TRBV9 with TRBJ2-7; D gene: possibly TRBD1, on 5 matching bases. The CDR3 loop reads CASSAGNSYEQYF. The DNA is as follows: TGTGCCAGCAGCGCAGGGAATTCCTACGAGCAGTACTTC. Outside the CDR3, residues come from the reference TRBV9 and TRBJ2-7 proteins, so the full variable domain is: DSGVTQTPKHLITATGQRVTLRCSPRSGDLSVYWYQQSLDQGLQFLIQYYNGEERAKGNILERFSAQQFPDLHSELNLSSLELGDSALYFCASSAGNSYEQYFGPGTRLTVT.